The rows below give T cell receptor beta chains drawn from one sample of a study of T cells after yellow fever vaccination. TCRdb reprocessed the 5' RACE reads via MiXCR and lists one record per CDR3 protein. Of 120,000 or so distinct CDR3 sequences in the sample, 13% to 15% were seen once. The sample in question was CD8+ T cells sorted from PBMCs, obtained 5 days after the yellow fever booster vaccination. These receptors were taken from a man aged 18 to 29 who received the YFV17D yellow fever vaccine. Each CDR3 is given with its conserved first and last residue. D genes are given only for firm matches. The size entry is marked missing in some rows and otherwise reads once, few, many or a size class.

d_gene	j_gene	abundance	v_gene	CDR3nt	CDR3aa
-	TRBJ1-6	-	TRBV7-9	TGTGCCAGCAGCTTAGTCACCGGGGATAATTCACCCCTCCACTTT	CASSLVTGDNSPLHF
-	TRBJ2-5	-	TRBV12-5	TGTGCTAGTGCCCCGGGGCGGATTGGGGAGACCCAGTACTTC	CASAPGRIGETQYF
-	TRBJ2-6	few	TRBV4-3	TGCGCCAGCAGCCCCGAGGGGGCCAACGTCCTGACTTTC	CASSPEGANVLTF
TRBD2	TRBJ2-3	-	TRBV6-2/TRBV6-3	TGTGCCAGCAGGAGACTAGCGGAGTCAGATACGCAGTATTTT	CASRRLAESDTQYF
-	TRBJ2-3	-	TRBV20-1	TGCAGTGCTAGAGTCCTTAGGCGGCCAGATACGCAGTATTTT	CSARVLRRPDTQYF
-	TRBJ2-1	many	TRBV5-5	TGTGCCAGCAGCTTGTTCGGGCTTAATTCCGAAGGCGATGAGCAGTTCTTC	CASSLFGLNSEGDEQFF
-	TRBJ2-1	few	TRBV4-3	TGCGCCAGCAGCCAAGATCCCCAGGGAGATGAGCAGTTCTTC	CASSQDPQGDEQFF
-	TRBJ1-1	-	TRBV7-9	TGTGCCAGCAGCTTAGAAGGGTTCGGCACTGAAGCTTTCTTT	CASSLEGFGTEAFF
-	TRBJ1-5	-	TRBV5-1	TGCGCCAGCAGCTTGGGTGTAAATGATCAGCCCCAGCATTTT	CASSLGVNDQPQHF
TRBD2	TRBJ2-7	-	TRBV4-1	TGCGCCAGCAGCCAAGAGTGGGGGGGTGCAATCAACGAGCAGTACTTC	CASSQEWGGAINEQYF
TRBD1	TRBJ1-5	-	TRBV12-3/TRBV12-4	TGTGCCAGCAGTCCCCCGGGACAGGGGTCTCAGCCCCAGCATTTT	CASSPPGQGSQPQHF
TRBD2	TRBJ2-1	-	TRBV19	TGTGCCAGTAGCGGGTCGGGACTAGCGTCCAATGAGCAGTTCTTC	CASSGSGLASNEQFF
-	TRBJ1-1	-	TRBV7-9	TGTGCCAGCAGCCCGGGGGAGGGATCGAACACTGAAGCTTTCTTT	CASSPGEGSNTEAFF
TRBD1	TRBJ1-2	-	TRBV12-3/TRBV12-4	TGTGCCAGCAGTTCGGGACAGTTTGAATCTAACTATGGCTACACCTTC	CASSSGQFESNYGYTF
-	TRBJ2-1	-	TRBV30	TGTGCCTCGACCCTTGAGTGGGGGCTCGAGCAGTTCTTC	CASTLEWGLEQFF
-	TRBJ2-7	few	TRBV19	TGTGCCAGTAGTATAGTGGGAGGATCCGAGCAGTACTTC	CASSIVGGSEQYF
-	TRBJ1-1	-	TRBV12-3/TRBV12-4	TGTGCCACCCGGACGGGGCAGGGGATAGGGTGGGCTGAAGCTTTCTTT	CATRTGQGIGWAEAFF
TRBD2	TRBJ2-1	-	TRBV2	TGTGCCAGCAGTGAAGCTGGGGGGGAGGATGAGCAGTTCTTC	CASSEAGGEDEQFF
-	TRBJ2-1	-	TRBV29-1	TGCAGCGTTGTCCCACCGGGACTGAACAATGAGCAGTTCTTC	CSVVPPGLNNEQFF
-	TRBJ2-5	-	TRBV20-1	TGCAGTGCTAGATCCCTGGGGGCAGAGACCCAGTACTTC	CSARSLGAETQYF
TRBD2	TRBJ2-5	-	TRBV4-2	TGTGCCAGCAGCCAGTATAGCGGGGGGGCGATCGGAGAGACCCAGTACTTC	CASSQYSGGAIGETQYF
-	TRBJ1-1	few	TRBV9	TGTGCCAGCAGCGTAGGAGTTGAAGCTTTCTTT	CASSVGVEAFF
TRBD2	TRBJ2-7	few	TRBV7-8	TGTGCCAGCAGCCCCCGGACTAGCACAGAGGACGAGCAGTACTTC	CASSPRTSTEDEQYF
-	TRBJ2-1	few	TRBV2	TGTGCCACCAATGGGGGCGAAGGCTCCTACAATGAGCAGTTCTTC	CATNGGEGSYNEQFF
-	TRBJ1-1	many	TRBV4-1	TGCGCCAGCAGCCAAGTTAATCGCAGGGTGAACACTGAAGCTTTCTTT	CASSQVNRRVNTEAFF
-	TRBJ2-2	few	TRBV24-1	TGTGCCACCAGCCTCGCCGGGGAGCTGTTTTTT	CATSLAGELFF
-	TRBJ1-5	few	TRBV27	TGTGCCAGCAGCCTAACCCGGACGGGAAGGGGAGGGCCCCAGCATTTT	CASSLTRTGRGGPQHF
-	TRBJ2-3	-	TRBV9	TGTGCCAGCAGCCCCTGGGGGACAGATACGCAGTATTTT	CASSPWGTDTQYF
TRBD1	TRBJ2-5	-	TRBV28	TGTGCCAGCAGTTTCGGAGTACAGGGGAATAACCAAGAGACCCAGTACTTC	CASSFGVQGNNQETQYF
TRBD1	TRBJ2-2	few	TRBV9	TGTGCCAGCAGCCCCCGGACAGGGGAGGGTCACGGGGAGCTGTTTTTT	CASSPRTGEGHGELFF
-	TRBJ1-2	-	TRBV7-6	TGTGCCAGCAGCCAAGAACAGGGTTTCTTCTATGGCTACACCTTC	CASSQEQGFFYGYTF
-	TRBJ2-2	few	TRBV27	TGTGCCACCACACACATGGGCTCCGGGGAGCTGTTTTTT	CATTHMGSGELFF
TRBD1	TRBJ2-1	-	TRBV28	TGTGCCAGCAGTATCCGGACAGGGGGGGCCTACAATGAGCAGTTCTTC	CASSIRTGGAYNEQFF
TRBD2	TRBJ2-5	few	TRBV5-5	TGTGCCAGCAGCTTGTTGCTAGCGGGGGACGGTGAGACCCAGTACTTC	CASSLLLAGDGETQYF
-	TRBJ1-1	-	TRBV2	TGTGCCAGCAGAGCCGTCTGGGTGAACACTGAAGCTTTCTTT	CASRAVWVNTEAFF
TRBD1	TRBJ2-7	few	TRBV7-6	TGTGCCAGCAGACCACGACAGGGGACGAGTAGCGAGCAGTACTTC	CASRPRQGTSSEQYF
-	TRBJ2-3	-	TRBV12-3/TRBV12-4	TGTGCCAGCAGTTTAGGAGGGCGTCCAGATACGCAGTATTTT	CASSLGGRPDTQYF